The 5 T cell receptor beta chains below come from one sample, sequenced in a study of human T cells and chemical hapten exposure. Via MiXCR, TCRdb re-called the RACE reads, giving one row per CDR3 protein. In the table there are some 180,000 distinct CDR3 sequences, about 22% of which are singletons. Time point here: patch test 1, 2 weeks after DPC sensitization. Treatment here: therapeutic diphenylcyclopropenone sensitization with weekly scalp DPC. The source was whole blood, collected in connection with sensitization to the hapten diphenylcyclopropenone (DPC). The receptors derive from a woman aged 45 to 65 with alopecia areata. Some clones in this sample may be carry-over from other donors' samples.

This clonotype was observed a handful of times. The J gene is TRBJ2-3, the V gene TRBV2; TRBD2 agrees at 14 bases. The ends lost 4 bases at V and 8 bases at J; junction bases unmatched: 11. This CDR3 comprises 17 residues. Germline V gene sequence: CDR1 SNHLY, CDR2 FYNNEI. The CDR3 protein is CASSATSGRANRVTQYF. The CDR3 DNA follows: TGTGCCAGCAGTGCGACTAGCGGGAGGGCCAACCGTGTTACGCAGTATTTT.

The chain is built from TRBV7-2 and TRBJ1-5; unclear D gene. V gave up 5 bases and J gave up 2 bases, with 10 bases separating them. CDR1 is SGHTA, CDR2 FQGNSA, per germline. CDR3 length: 14 amino acids. This chain's CDR3 is CASSPPFGNQPQHF. The CDR3, as DNA: TGTGCCAGCAGCCCCCCGTTCGGCAATCAGCCCCAGCATTTT.

The chain recombines TRBV20-1 with TRBJ1-1; the D is unclear. The CDR3 is 15 amino acids. In germline, CDR1 is DFQATT, CDR2 SNEGSKA (reference sequence). V was clipped by 0 bases and J by 2 bases, with 13 bases between them. CDR3 DNA sequence: TGCAGTGCTAGAGAAGCCCCCCTAGTAAACACTGAAGCTTTCTTT. The encoded protein is CSAREAPLVNTEAFF.

J is TRBJ2-2 and V is TRBV12-3 or TRBV12-4; D might be TRBD1 (6 bases). This CDR3 spans 14 amino acids. Between the trimmed V and J ends, which lost 7 bases and 4 bases, there was a span of 13 bases. CDR3 amino acids: CASKGVGITGELFF. The CDR3, as DNA: TGTGCCAGCAAGGGGGTTGGGATCACCGGGGAGCTGTTTTTT.

V is TRBV29-1 and J is TRBJ1-1; a possible D gene is TRBD1 (6 bases). V was shortened by 4 bases and J by 6 bases, with 18 bases between the two germline ends. Germline lookup yields CDR1 SQVTM and CDR2 ANQGSEA. This CDR3 comprises 14 residues. The CDR3 nucleotides are TGCAGCGTTGCACAGGGAGGTCCTTTTTCTGAAGCTTTCTTT. Translating gives CSVAQGGPFSEAFF.